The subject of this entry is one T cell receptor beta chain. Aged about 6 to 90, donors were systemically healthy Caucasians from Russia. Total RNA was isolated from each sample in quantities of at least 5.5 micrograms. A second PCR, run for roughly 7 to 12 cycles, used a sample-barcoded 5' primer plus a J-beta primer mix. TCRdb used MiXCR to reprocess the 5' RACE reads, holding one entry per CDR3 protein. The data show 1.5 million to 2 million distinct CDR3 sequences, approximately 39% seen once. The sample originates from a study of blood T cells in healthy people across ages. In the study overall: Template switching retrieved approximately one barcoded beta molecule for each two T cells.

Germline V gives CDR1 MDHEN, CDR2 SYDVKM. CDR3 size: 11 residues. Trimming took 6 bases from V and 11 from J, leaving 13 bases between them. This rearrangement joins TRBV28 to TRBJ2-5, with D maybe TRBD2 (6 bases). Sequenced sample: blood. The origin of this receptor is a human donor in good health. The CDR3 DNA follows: TGTGCCAGCAGAGGGGTTCGGGAGCAGTACTTC. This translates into CASRGVREQYF.